Below, 24 T cell receptor beta chains from the same sample are listed, as sequenced in a study of identifying expanded T cells in peripheral blood. Sequencing used immunoSEQ multiplex PCR; TCRdb keeps in-frame clones, though not all of them. The repertoire holds roughly 81,000 clones, with roughly 89% as singletons. Sequencing was performed on blood. These TCRs come from a person between 18 and 75 years old in good health.

V gene TRBV20-1 combines with J gene TRBJ1-2, with D perhaps TRBD1 (6 bases). The CDR3 consists of 11 residues. Germline V gene data show CDR1 as DFQATT and CDR2 as SNEGSKA (reference sequence). Trimming removed 7 bases at V and 4 bases at J, with 10 bases between. The CDR3, as DNA: TGCAGTGTTCAGGGGAGCTATGGCTACACCTTC. Translated, it gives CSVQGSYGYTF.

The V call is TRBV18, the J call TRBJ2-5; D unresolved. Trimming stripped 0 bases from V and 3 bases from J, with 8 bases between. CDR1 is KGHSH and CDR2 is LQKENI in the germline V gene. CDR3 length equals 14 residues. The CDR3 DNA is TGTGCCAGCTCACCACCGAGCAGTGAAGAGACCCAGTACTTC. Amino acid sequence: CASSPPSSEETQYF.

This chain connects TRBV4-1 to TRBJ2-5, with 8 bases aligning to TRBD2. CDR1 MGHRA and CDR2 YSYEKL come from the germline V gene. The CDR3 consists of 16 residues. V was clipped by 1 base and J by 0 bases; unmatched bases: 4. In nucleotides, the CDR3 is TGCGCCAGCAGCCAAGGCGGGAGGCCGAACCAAGAGACCCAGTACTTC. Its protein product is CASSQGGRPNQETQYF.

This chain uses TRBV5-1 with TRBJ2-7; D assignment may be TRBD1 or TRBD2 (5 bases each). From germline, CDR1 is SGHRS and CDR2 YFSETQ. This CDR3 has 14 residues. The V gene lost 0 bases and the J gene lost 3 bases, with 10 bases spanning the gap. The CDR3 nucleotides read TGCGCCAGCAGCTTGGGAGGGACCGACTACGAGCAGTACTTC. Protein: CASSLGGTDYEQYF.

The V call is TRBV7-2, the J call TRBJ2-1; D not resolved. V dropped 7 bases and J dropped 0 bases, with 13 bases sitting between them. Germline CDR1 reads SGHTA; CDR2 reads FQGNSA. This CDR3 is built from 15 residues. The CDR3 DNA reads TGTGCCAGCACCTTGTTAGGAAGCTCCTACAATGAGCAGTTCTTC. The encoded protein is CASTLLGSSYNEQFF.

The chain joins TRBV29-1 to TRBJ2-7, with D perhaps TRBD1 (6 bases). CDR3 length equals 12 residues. Germline V gene sequence: CDR1 SQVTM, CDR2 ANQGSEA. Trimming stripped 1 base from V and 5 bases from J, with 9 bases between. The CDR3 nucleotides are TGCAGCGTTGAAGTACAGGGTGACGAGCAGTACTTC. Its protein is CSVEVQGDEQYF.

The genes are TRBV7-2 and TRBJ1-2, with a weak D call TRBD1 (6 bases). Trimming pared 4 bases from V and 7 bases from J, leaving 13 bases between. The germline V gene encodes CDR1 SGHTA and CDR2 FQGNSA. The CDR3 has 13 residues. This chain's CDR3 is CASSSILGGGYTF. In nucleotides, the CDR3 is TGTGCCAGCAGCTCAATTCTAGGGGGTGGCTACACCTTC.

This chain links TRBV7-2 with TRBJ2-7, with 8 bases aligning to TRBD2. This CDR3 is 14 amino acids long. Trimming removed 1 base from V and 4 bases from J; junction bases left unmatched: 3. In germline, CDR1 is SGHTA, CDR2 FQGNSA. CDR3 sequence: CASSLDSGKYEQYF. The CDR3 region has the DNA TGTGCCAGCAGCTTAGATAGCGGGAAGTACGAGCAGTACTTC.

CDR3 sequence (DNA): TGTGCCAGCAGCTTAGGATACTCTCGGACAGGGGTAGGGGGCTACACCTTC. Amino acids: CASSLGYSRTGVGGYTF. The rearrangement joins TRBV7-2 to TRBJ1-2; 9 bases match TRBD1. The CDR3 extends over 17 amino acids. With 1 base clipped from V and 8 bases from J, the junction kept 14 bases outside the gene matches. Germline-derived CDR1 and CDR2 are SGHTA and FQGNSA.

The V gene is TRBV15, the J gene TRBJ2-1, with 10 bases aligning to TRBD2. The CDR3 has 18 amino acids. CDR1 and CDR2 from the germline V gene are LNHNV and YYDKDF (reference sequence). V trimming: 3 bases; J trimming: 0 bases; junction bases outside the gene matches: 8. CDR3 sequence (DNA): TGTGCCACCAGCAGTCAGGTGCAGCGGGAGGGCTCCTACAATGAGCAGTTCTTC. Protein product: CATSSQVQREGSYNEQFF.

This clone was detected only a few times. The chain couples TRBV5-6 to TRBJ2-7, with 14 positions matching TRBD2. This CDR3 spans 18 amino acids. With V trimmed by 0 bases and J by 4 bases, 9 bases remained unmatched. CDR1 SGHDT and CDR2 YYEEEE come from the germline V gene. The CDR3 DNA sequence: TGTGCCAGCAGCTTGGGGACTAGCGGGAGGAGACTAAATTACGAGCAGTACTTC. This codes for CASSLGTSGRRLNYEQYF. Complete variable domain (other parts from reference TRBV5-6 and TRBJ2-7): DAGVTQSPTHLIKTRGQQVTLRCSPKSGHDTVSWYQQALGQGPQFIFQYYEEEERQRGNFPDRFSGHQFPNYSSELNVNALLLGDSALYLCASSLGTSGRRLNYEQYFGPGTRLTVT.

The chain has TRBV5-8 and TRBJ1-1; D remains ambiguous. The CDR3 is made up of 13 amino acids. V gave up 2 bases and J gave up 1 base, with 6 bases separating them. Per germline, CDR1 SGHTS and CDR2 YDEGEE. CDR3 protein: CASSLTANTEAFF. DNA of the CDR3: TGTGCCAGCAGCTTAACAGCGAACACTGAAGCTTTCTTT. Variable domain in full (rest from reference TRBV5-8 and TRBJ1-1): EAGVTQSPTHLIKTRGQQATLRCSPISGHTSVYWYQQALGLGLQFLLWYDEGEERNRGNFPPRFSGRQFPNYSSELNVNALELEDSALYLCASSLTANTEAFFGQGTRLTVV.

The gene calls are TRBV27 and TRBJ2-7, with D perhaps assigned TRBD1 or TRBD2 (5 bases each). V dropped 3 bases and J dropped 1 base, with 13 bases sitting between them. Germline V gives CDR1 MNHEY, CDR2 SMNVEV (reference sequence). This CDR3 has 15 amino acids. CDR3 loop: CASSLRGVYSYEQYF. DNA for the CDR3: TGTGCCAGCAGTTTGAGAGGGGTTTATTCCTACGAGCAGTACTTC.

The rearrangement joins TRBV25-1 to TRBJ1-5; 7 bases line up with TRBD1. Germline-derived CDR1 and CDR2 are MGHDK and SYGVNS. There are 17 residues in the CDR3. V shed 10 bases, J shed 1 base, and the junction held 16 bases outside the gene matches. The CDR3 region has the DNA TGTGCCAACGTGATGCAGGGGGGGTATGGGAGCAATCAGCCCCAGCATTTT. As protein: CANVMQGGYGSNQPQHF.

V is TRBV13 and J is TRBJ1-6, with no clear D. CDR3 length equals 14 residues. Germline loops: CDR1 PRHDT, CDR2 FYEKMQ (reference sequence). The V end was cut by 0 bases, the J end by 7 bases, with 7 bases between. CDR3 protein: CASSLGASNSPLHF. The CDR3 DNA is TGTGCCAGCAGCTTAGGAGCCAGCAATTCACCCCTCCACTTT.

The chain employs TRBV7-2 and TRBJ1-1; D call uncertain. CDR1 and CDR2 (germline): SGHTA, FQGNSA. This CDR3 has 17 amino acids. Trimming took 2 bases from V and 0 from J, leaving 16 bases between them. The CDR3 here is CASSLLTSTALNTEAFF. CDR3 nucleotide sequence: TGTGCCAGCAGCTTACTCACCTCGACGGCTTTGAACACTGAAGCTTTCTTT.

This clone has only a few counts. Other DNA sequences in the same sample also yield this CDR3. This chain links TRBV4-1 with TRBJ2-6, with no clear D. The CDR3 covers 15 residues. Per the germline V gene, CDR1 is MGHRA and CDR2 is YSYEKL. Trimming stripped 0 bases from V and 0 bases from J, with 3 bases between. The CDR3, as DNA: TGCGCCAGCAGCCAAGACAGCTCTGGGGCCAACGTCCTGACTTTC. Encoded protein: CASSQDSSGANVLTF.

The chain recombines TRBV2 with TRBJ2-2; 11 nucleotides line up with TRBD2. The germline CDR1 and CDR2 sequences are SNHLY and FYNNEI. The CDR3 has 16 residues. V was clipped by 7 bases and J by 6 bases; unmatched bases: 10. CDR3 in DNA: TGTGCCAGCACCGAGGGTACTAGCGGGAGAGCCGGGGAGCTGTTTTTT. Translation gives CASTEGTSGRAGELFF.

The chain joins TRBV25-1 to TRBJ1-2, with a tentative D call TRBD1 (5 bases). This CDR3 is built from 16 residues. V lost 6 bases, J lost 1 base, and 18 bases lay in between. The germline V gene encodes CDR1 MGHDK and CDR2 SYGVNS. The CDR3 DNA follows: TGTGCCAGCAGCCTTTCGGCGGGGGGAATTAACTATGGCTACACCTTC. Amino acid sequence: CASSLSAGGINYGYTF.

This chain connects TRBV11-3 to TRBJ2-2; D possibly corresponds to TRBD2 (6 bases). Germline V gene data show CDR1 as SGHNT and CDR2 as YENEEA. CDR3 length equals 18 residues. V was clipped by 0 bases and J by 3 bases, with 17 bases between them. The CDR3: CASSLDRSQGGHTGELFF. The CDR3, as DNA: TGTGCCAGCAGCTTAGATCGGTCTCAGGGAGGTCACACCGGGGAGCTGTTTTTT.

V gene TRBV27 combines with J gene TRBJ2-5; weak D call: TRBD1 (6 bases). The germline V gene has CDR1 MNHEY and CDR2 SMNVEV (reference sequence). The CDR3 loop spans 17 amino acids. Trimming stripped 1 base from V and 2 bases from J, with 17 bases between. In DNA, the CDR3 is TGTGCCAGCAGTTTATTAGCAAAGTTCAGGGGACAAGAGACCCAGTACTTC. It translates to CASSLLAKFRGQETQYF.

CDR3 region: CASSFRRASMIKETQYF. The CDR3 DNA is TGTGCCAGCAGCTTTAGAAGGGCTAGCATGATAAAAGAGACCCAGTACTTC. The rearrangement links TRBV7-2 to TRBJ2-5, with D perhaps TRBD2 (5 bases). Germline V CDR1 and CDR2: SGHTA, FQGNSA. This CDR3 has 17 amino acids. V dropped 3 bases and J dropped 3 bases, with 20 bases sitting between them.

The rearrangement uses TRBV28 and TRBJ2-7; TRBD2 might be the D (6 bases). CDR1 is MDHEN and CDR2 is SYDVKM in the germline V gene. The CDR3 length is 16 residues. Deletions cut 5 bases from V and 1 base from J, with 18 bases between. The CDR3 DNA reads TGTGCCAGCAGTCAATTGGGAGCGGGCGGATCCTACGAGCAGTACTTC. It is translated as CASSQLGAGGSYEQYF.

The gene calls are TRBV19 and TRBJ1-2; 7 nucleotides align to TRBD1. Germline trimming cut 3 bases from V and 0 bases from J; bases unmatched to any gene: 7. The CDR3 spans 16 residues. The germline CDR1 and CDR2 sequences are LNHDA and SQIVND (reference sequence). The CDR3 spells CASSIFGTAANYGYTF. CDR3 DNA: TGTGCCAGTAGTATCTTCGGGACAGCCGCTAACTATGGCTACACCTTC.